A selection of T cell receptor beta chains follows, all from one sample in a study of T cells after yellow fever vaccination. TCRdb re-analysed the 5' RACE reads in MiXCR, keeping a single row per CDR3 protein. The table has 500,000 to 550,000 distinct CDR3 sequences, roughly 22% seen once; the top ten hold about a sixth. The input for sequencing was PBMCs, taken approximately 20 days after the first yellow fever vaccination. These receptor sequences come from a man younger than 30 who received the YFV17D yellow fever vaccine. The CDR3 runs from the conserved cysteine through the conserved F or W. The D gene is left open where the match is weak. Clone size is not always given. Where it is, it says once, few, many or a class for expanded clones.

J	D	size	V	CDR3	DNA
TRBJ1-1	NA	few	TRBV12-3/TRBV12-4	CASSITEAFF	TGTGCCAGCAGTATAACTGAAGCTTTCTTT
TRBJ2-7	NA	few	TRBV6-5	CASSIQEAYEQYF	TGTGCCAGCAGTATACAGGAGGCCTACGAGCAGTACTTC
TRBJ2-1	NA	few	TRBV7-2	CASSPQLGSYNEQFF	TGTGCCAGCAGCCCCCAACTGGGGTCCTACAATGAGCAGTTCTTC
TRBJ1-2	NA	few	TRBV5-6	CASSLGGIWTF	TGTGCCAGCAGCTTGGGGGGGATCTGGACCTTC
TRBJ2-5	NA	NA	TRBV6-5	CASSYGEGAQETQYF	TGTGCCAGCAGTTACGGGGAAGGTGCTCAAGAGACCCAGTACTTC
TRBJ2-2	NA	NA	TRBV6-2/TRBV6-3	CASSSGAKNTGELFF	TGTGCCAGCAGTTCCGGGGCTAAGAACACCGGGGAGCTGTTTTTT
TRBJ1-4	TRBD1	NA	TRBV9	CASSRGGTGSEKLFF	TGTGCCAGCAGCCGGGGGGGGACAGGGTCTGAAAAACTGTTTTTT
TRBJ2-1	TRBD2	few	TRBV7-2	CASSRASGAYNEQFF	TGTGCCAGCAGCCGTGCTAGCGGGGCATACAATGAGCAGTTCTTC
TRBJ1-1	TRBD1	NA	TRBV7-7	CASSPLGTGEAFF	TGTGCTAGCAGCCCTTTAGGGACAGGTGAAGCTTTCTTT
TRBJ2-7	NA	NA	TRBV21-1	CASRPSGGYDSSYEQYF	TGTGCCAGCCGCCCTAGCGGGGGGTACGATAGCTCCTACGAGCAGTACTTC
TRBJ1-6	TRBD1	few	TRBV10-3	CAISETGQNSPLHF	TGTGCCATCAGTGAAACGGGACAGAATTCACCCCTCCACTTT
TRBJ1-1	NA	NA	TRBV7-9	CASSLMVNTEAFF	TGTGCCAGCAGCTTGATGGTGAACACTGAAGCTTTCTTT
TRBJ2-1	NA	few	TRBV6-2/TRBV6-3	CASSYSNSVEQFF	TGTGCCAGCAGTTACTCGAACTCGGTCGAGCAGTTCTTC
TRBJ1-1	NA	few	TRBV15	CATSRSRTELEAFF	TGTGCCACCAGCAGGAGTAGGACGGAGTTAGAAGCTTTCTTT
TRBJ2-5	NA	NA	TRBV5-1	CASSLDQYQETQYF	TGCGCCAGCAGCTTGGACCAGTACCAAGAGACCCAGTACTTC
TRBJ2-3	NA	NA	TRBV7-3	CASSLTSPPTDTQYF	TGTGCCAGCAGCTTAACTAGCCCCCCCACAGATACGCAGTATTTT
TRBJ2-5	TRBD1	NA	TRBV28	CASSLPTGGETQYF	TGTGCCAGCAGTTTACCGACAGGGGGTGAGACCCAGTACTTC
TRBJ1-6	NA	NA	TRBV25-1	CASNGRGNSPLHF	TGTGCCAGCAATGGACGGGGTAATTCACCCCTCCACTTT
TRBJ2-7	NA	NA	TRBV30	CAWSSSYEQYF	TGTGCCTGGAGCAGCTCCTACGAGCAGTACTTC
TRBJ2-2	NA	few	TRBV3-1	CASSPNPGAKRAGELFF	TGTGCCAGCAGCCCTAACCCTGGGGCTAAGAGGGCCGGGGAGCTGTTTTTT
TRBJ2-5	TRBD1	NA	TRBV7-2	CAIQQGGETQYF	TGTGCCATCCAACAGGGGGGTGAGACCCAGTACTTC
TRBJ2-1	NA	NA	TRBV7-8	CASSLRAGQAYNEQFF	TGTGCCAGCAGCTTAAGAGCGGGACAGGCCTACAATGAGCAGTTCTTC
TRBJ2-2	NA	NA	TRBV9	CASSVVANTGELFF	TGTGCCAGCAGCGTAGTGGCCAACACCGGGGAGCTGTTTTTT
TRBJ1-1	NA	NA	TRBV5-1	CASSRTGTENTEAFF	TGCGCCAGCAGCCGCACGGGGACGGAGAACACTGAAGCTTTCTTT
TRBJ2-1	NA	few	TRBV5-5	CASSRLPRSIIF	TGTGCCAGCAGTCGACTACCCAGGTCCATCATCTTC
TRBJ2-4	NA	few	TRBV4-1	CASSQDDRGGLAKNIQYF	TGCGCCAGCAGCCAAGATGATAGGGGAGGTCTAGCCAAAAACATTCAGTACTTC
TRBJ2-5	TRBD2	few	TRBV10-2	CASRTLAGGETQYF	TGCGCCAGCAGAACACTAGCGGGGGGGGAGACCCAGTACTTC
TRBJ1-3	NA	few	TRBV5-1	CASSLESFPGHTIYF	TGCGCCAGCAGCTTGGAATCCTTTCCTGGTCACACCATATATTTT
TRBJ1-4	TRBD1	NA	TRBV7-9	CASSKQGDNEKLFF	TGTGCCAGCAGCAAACAGGGGGATAATGAAAAACTGTTTTTT
TRBJ2-1	NA	NA	TRBV4-3	CASSQEASLSSYNEQFF	TGCGCCAGCAGCCAAGAGGCTAGCCTATCCTCCTACAATGAGCAGTTCTTC